A selection of T cell receptor beta chains follows, all from one sample in a study of blood T cell repertoires in COVID-19. The repertoire was sequenced with immunoSEQ multiplex PCR; TCRdb's copy has only in-frame clones and lacks some. The sample has approximately 100,000 clones, more than 80% seen once. The sequencing input was peripheral blood. The receptors were sampled from a woman aged 55-70 years with acute or convalescent COVID-19. CDR3s include the opening cysteine and the closing phenylalanine or tryptophan. Each record gives: D gene, CDR3 length, J gene, clone size, V gene, CDR3 protein, CDR3 DNA. The D gene is left open where the match is weak. Rows may omit the clone size; those that give it use once, few, many or a size class.

D: TRBD1
length: 17
J: TRBJ2-2
size: .
V: TRBV27
CDR3: CASSFFTGTGPTGELFF
DNA: TGTGCCAGCAGTTTCTTCACCGGGACAGGACCCACCGGGGAGCTGTTTTTT

D: .
length: 15
J: TRBJ2-1
size: once
V: TRBV24-1
CDR3: CATSDSSGTPNEQFF
DNA: TGTGCCACCAGTGATTCGTCCGGGACACCAAATGAGCAGTTCTTC

D: TRBD2
length: 15
J: TRBJ2-1
size: .
V: TRBV29-1
CDR3: CSVEDSGRASNEQFF
DNA: TGCAGCGTTGAAGATAGCGGGAGGGCCTCCAATGAGCAGTTCTTC

D: .
length: 14
J: TRBJ1-6
size: .
V: TRBV7-2
CDR3: CASSFEGRFSPLHF
DNA: TGTGCCAGCAGCTTTGAGGGTCGCTTTTCACCCCTCCACTTT

D: TRBD1
length: 17
J: TRBJ1-5
size: few
V: TRBV28
CDR3: CASSLRGFGQGGQPQHF
DNA: TGTGCCAGCAGTCTAAGGGGATTCGGACAGGGTGGTCAGCCCCAGCATTTT

D: TRBD2
length: 15
J: TRBJ2-5
size: once
V: TRBV7-3
CDR3: CASSPHGRVGETQYF
DNA: TGTGCCAGCAGCCCCCACGGGAGGGTGGGGGAGACCCAGTACTTC

D: TRBD2
length: 17
J: TRBJ2-5
size: .
V: TRBV11-2
CDR3: CASSPGRGRGRWETQYF
DNA: TGTGCCAGCAGCCCAGGCAGGGGTCGCGGGAGGTGGGAGACCCAGTACTTC

D: TRBD1
length: 15
J: TRBJ1-2
size: .
V: TRBV27
CDR3: CASSSRQGPPYGYTF
DNA: TGTGCCAGCAGCTCCCGACAGGGGCCTCCCTATGGCTACACCTTC

D: .
length: 15
J: TRBJ1-4
size: .
V: TRBV14
CDR3: CASSRNTGIHEKLFF
DNA: TGTGCCAGCAGCCGGAATACAGGGATCCATGAAAAACTGTTTTTT

D: .
length: 13
J: TRBJ1-2
size: .
V: TRBV6-6
CDR3: CASSPTGLGGYTF
DNA: TGTGCCAGCAGTCCCACAGGGTTGGGTGGCTACACCTTC

D: TRBD2
length: 15
J: TRBJ2-3
size: .
V: TRBV7-7
CDR3: CASSRKASGMDTQYF
DNA: TGTGCTAGCAGCCGCAAGGCTAGCGGGATGGATACGCAGTATTTT

D: TRBD1
length: 13
J: TRBJ1-2
size: once
V: TRBV7-9
CDR3: CASSFGTGYGYTF
DNA: TGTGCCAGCAGCTTCGGGACAGGCTATGGCTACACCTTC

D: .
length: 12
J: TRBJ1-2
size: .
V: TRBV12-3/TRBV12-4
CDR3: CASSLRATGYTF
DNA: TGTGCCAGCAGTTTGCGGGCGACTGGCTACACCTTC

D: TRBD1
length: 14
J: TRBJ2-2
size: .
V: TRBV24-1
CDR3: CATHTGANTGELFF
DNA: TGTGCCACCCACACAGGGGCGAACACCGGGGAGCTGTTTTTT

D: .
length: 17
J: TRBJ1-1
size: .
V: TRBV19
CDR3: CASSIAPWGVENTEAFF
DNA: TGTGCCAGTAGTATCGCCCCGTGGGGGGTTGAGAACACTGAAGCTTTCTTT

D: TRBD1
length: 15
J: TRBJ1-3
size: .
V: TRBV29-1
CDR3: CSVTGTGDSGNTIYF
DNA: TGCAGCGTTACCGGGACAGGGGACTCTGGAAACACCATATATTTT

D: .
length: 15
J: TRBJ1-3
size: .
V: TRBV5-8
CDR3: CASSLDIGSGNTIYF
DNA: TGTGCCAGCAGCCTCGACATCGGCTCTGGAAACACCATATATTTT

D: .
length: 14
J: TRBJ2-2
size: .
V: TRBV6-5
CDR3: CASSYLGSAGELFF
DNA: TGTGCCAGCAGTTATCTAGGTTCGGCCGGGGAGCTGTTTTTT

D: .
length: 13
J: TRBJ1-5
size: .
V: TRBV6-2/TRBV6-3
CDR3: CASSWTANQPQHF
DNA: TGTGCCAGCAGCTGGACAGCGAATCAGCCCCAGCATTTT

D: .
length: 14
J: TRBJ1-5
size: once
V: TRBV20-1
CDR3: CSASSVYSNQPQHF
DNA: TGCAGTGCTAGTTCCGTTTATAGCAATCAGCCCCAGCATTTT

D: TRBD1
length: 17
J: TRBJ1-6
size: .
V: TRBV3-1/TRBV3-2
CDR3: CASSQDRTGGYNSPLHF
DNA: TGTGCCAGCAGCCAAGATCGGACAGGGGGCTATAATTCACCCCTCCACTTT

D: TRBD1
length: 19
J: TRBJ1-2
size: .
V: TRBV7-9
CDR3: CASSLAGTGGRVRNYGYTF
DNA: TGTGCCAGCAGCTTAGCCGGGACAGGGGGCAGAGTACGAAACTATGGCTACACCTTC

D: TRBD2
length: 14
J: TRBJ2-1
size: once
V: TRBV5-5
CDR3: CASSFVLAGALQFF
DNA: TGTGCCAGCAGCTTTGTGCTAGCGGGAGCCCTGCAGTTCTTC

D: TRBD2
length: 16
J: TRBJ2-3
size: once
V: TRBV10-2
CDR3: CASSERLAGPTDTQYF
DNA: TGCGCCAGCAGTGAGAGGCTAGCGGGACCCACAGATACGCAGTATTTT

D: TRBD1
length: 15
J: TRBJ1-5
size: once
V: TRBV24-1
CDR3: CATSDQTGGNQPQHF
DNA: TGTGCCACCAGTGATCAGACAGGGGGCAATCAGCCCCAGCATTTT

D: .
length: 15
J: TRBJ2-1
size: .
V: TRBV5-1
CDR3: CASSLDQGSYNEQFF
DNA: TGCGCCAGCAGCTTGGACCAGGGATCCTACAATGAGCAGTTCTTC

D: TRBD1
length: 11
J: TRBJ1-1
size: once
V: TRBV12-3/TRBV12-4
CDR3: CASSSTGRTFF
DNA: TGTGCCAGCAGCTCGACAGGGAGGACTTTCTTT

D: TRBD1
length: 17
J: TRBJ2-1
size: .
V: TRBV19
CDR3: CASSIAGQGISYNEQFF
DNA: TGTGCCAGTAGTATAGCCGGACAGGGAATTTCCTACAATGAGCAGTTCTTC

D: .
length: 15
J: TRBJ2-5
size: .
V: TRBV11-3
CDR3: CASSLEDLRGETQYF
DNA: TGTGCCAGCAGCTTAGAGGACCTCCGGGGGGAGACCCAGTACTTC

D: .
length: 15
J: TRBJ2-7
size: .
V: TRBV11-2
CDR3: CASSPLYPGTYEQYF
DNA: TGTGCCAGCAGCCCGCTATACCCGGGGACCTACGAGCAGTACTTC

D: TRBD2
length: 15
J: TRBJ2-1
size: .
V: TRBV6-5
CDR3: CASSYSGGSGYEQFF
DNA: TGTGCCAGCAGTTACTCTGGCGGGAGTGGATATGAGCAGTTCTTC

D: .
length: 11
J: TRBJ2-2
size: once
V: TRBV20-1
CDR3: CSAIVGGELFF
DNA: TGCAGTGCTATTGTCGGTGGGGAGCTGTTTTTT

D: .
length: 13
J: TRBJ1-6
size: .
V: TRBV29-1
CDR3: CSVGELWDSPLHF
DNA: TGCAGCGTTGGGGAGCTCTGGGATTCACCCCTCCACTTT

D: .
length: 14
J: TRBJ1-3
size: .
V: TRBV11-3
CDR3: CASSRGGDENTIYF
DNA: TGTGCCAGCAGCCGCGGCGGGGATGAAAACACCATATATTTT

D: .
length: 14
J: TRBJ2-1
size: few
V: TRBV28
CDR3: CASSLWESHNEQFF
DNA: TGTGCCAGCAGTTTGTGGGAGTCCCACAATGAGCAGTTCTTC

D: TRBD1
length: 13
J: TRBJ2-5
size: .
V: TRBV6-5
CDR3: CASSRTGGETQYF
DNA: TGTGCCAGCAGTAGGACAGGGGGGGAGACCCAGTACTTC

D: TRBD2
length: 17
J: TRBJ2-3
size: .
V: TRBV25-1
CDR3: CASSVSSGRAGTDTQYF
DNA: TGTGCCAGCTCCGTTTCTAGCGGGAGGGCCGGGACAGATACGCAGTATTTT

D: TRBD2
length: 16
J: TRBJ2-3
size: .
V: TRBV24-1
CDR3: CATSDVIAGATDTQYF
DNA: TGTGCCACCAGTGATGTAATAGCGGGAGCCACAGATACGCAGTATTTT

D: TRBD2
length: 15
J: TRBJ2-1
size: .
V: TRBV19
CDR3: CASSRREGAYNEQFF
DNA: TGTGCCAGTAGTAGACGGGAGGGAGCCTACAATGAGCAGTTCTTC

D: .
length: 15
J: TRBJ2-3
size: .
V: TRBV18
CDR3: CASSPTQGPTDTQYF
DNA: TGTGCCAGCTCACCAACCCAGGGCCCCACAGATACGCAGTATTTT

D: .
length: 18
J: TRBJ1-3
size: .
V: TRBV4-1
CDR3: CASSQDPSQGFGGNTIYF
DNA: TGCGCCAGCAGCCAAGATCCCTCTCAGGGGTTCGGTGGAAACACCATATATTTT

D: TRBD2
length: 12
J: TRBJ2-1
size: once
V: TRBV27
CDR3: CASSLTSGSLFF
DNA: TGTGCCAGCAGTTTGACTAGCGGGAGTCTGTTCTTC